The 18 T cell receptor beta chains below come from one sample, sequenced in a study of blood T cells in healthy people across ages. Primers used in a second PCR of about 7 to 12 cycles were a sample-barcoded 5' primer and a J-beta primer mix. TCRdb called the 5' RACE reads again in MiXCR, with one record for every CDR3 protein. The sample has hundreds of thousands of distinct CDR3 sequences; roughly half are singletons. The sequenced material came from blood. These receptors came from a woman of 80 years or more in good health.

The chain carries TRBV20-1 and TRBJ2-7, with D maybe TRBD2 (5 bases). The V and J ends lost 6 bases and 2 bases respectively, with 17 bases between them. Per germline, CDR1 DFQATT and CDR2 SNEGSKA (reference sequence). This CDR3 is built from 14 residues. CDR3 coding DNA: TGCAGTGCCGAGAGGGAGCTTAAAACCTACGAGCAGTACTTC. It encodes CSAERELKTYEQYF.

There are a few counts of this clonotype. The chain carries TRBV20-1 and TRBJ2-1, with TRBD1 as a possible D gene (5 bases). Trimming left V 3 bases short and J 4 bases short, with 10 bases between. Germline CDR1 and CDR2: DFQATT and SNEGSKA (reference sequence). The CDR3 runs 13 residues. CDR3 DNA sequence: TGCAGTGCTAGGGACACCCTATACAATGAGCAGTTCTTC. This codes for CSARDTLYNEQFF.

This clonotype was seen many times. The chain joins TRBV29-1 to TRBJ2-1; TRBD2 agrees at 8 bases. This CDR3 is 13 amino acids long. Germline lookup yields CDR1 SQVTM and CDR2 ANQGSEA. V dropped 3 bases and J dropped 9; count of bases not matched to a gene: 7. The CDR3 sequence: CSVDGRAIGEQFF. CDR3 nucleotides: TGCAGCGTTGACGGGAGGGCCATCGGTGAGCAGTTCTTC.

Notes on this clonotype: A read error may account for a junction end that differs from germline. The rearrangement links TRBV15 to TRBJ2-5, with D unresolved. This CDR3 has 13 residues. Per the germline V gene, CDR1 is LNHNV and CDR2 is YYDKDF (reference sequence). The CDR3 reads CATSRDLEETQNF. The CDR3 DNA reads TGTGCCACCAGCAGAGATTTGGAAGAGACCCAGAACTTC. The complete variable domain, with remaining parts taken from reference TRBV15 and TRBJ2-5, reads DAMVIQNPRYQVTQFGKPVTLSCSQTLNHNVMYWYQQKSSQAPKLLFHYYDKDFNNEADTPDNFQSRRPNTSFCFLDIRSPGLGDTAMYLCATSRDLEETQNFGPGTRLLVL.

CDR3 protein: CASKEGESEQFF. The CDR3 bases are TGTGCCAGTAAGGAGGGCGAAAGTGAGCAGTTCTTC. The V gene is TRBV19, the J gene TRBJ2-1; D might be TRBD2 (6 bases). This CDR3 has 12 residues. Trimming left V 7 bases short and J 9 bases short, with 13 bases between. Germline V gives CDR1 LNHDA, CDR2 SQIVND (reference sequence).

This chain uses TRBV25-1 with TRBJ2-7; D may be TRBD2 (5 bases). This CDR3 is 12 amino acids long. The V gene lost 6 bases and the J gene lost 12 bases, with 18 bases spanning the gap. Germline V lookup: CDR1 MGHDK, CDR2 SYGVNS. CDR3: CASRDFLGSGYF. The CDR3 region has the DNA TGTGCCAGCAGGGACTTCTTGGGATCTGGGTACTTC.

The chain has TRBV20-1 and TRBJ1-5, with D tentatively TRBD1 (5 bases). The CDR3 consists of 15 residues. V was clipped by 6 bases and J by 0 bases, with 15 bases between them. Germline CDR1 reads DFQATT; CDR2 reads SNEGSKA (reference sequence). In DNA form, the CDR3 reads TGCAGTGCAACCACCATCGACAGTAGCAATCAGCCCCAGCATTTT. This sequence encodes CSATTIDSSNQPQHF.

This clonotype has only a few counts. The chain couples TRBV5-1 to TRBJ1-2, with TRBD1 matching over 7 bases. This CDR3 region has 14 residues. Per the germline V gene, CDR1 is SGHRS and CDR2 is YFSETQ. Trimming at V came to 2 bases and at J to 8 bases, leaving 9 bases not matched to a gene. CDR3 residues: CASSFLQGGDGYTF. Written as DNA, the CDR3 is TGCGCCAGCAGCTTCCTTCAGGGGGGCGACGGCTACACCTTC.

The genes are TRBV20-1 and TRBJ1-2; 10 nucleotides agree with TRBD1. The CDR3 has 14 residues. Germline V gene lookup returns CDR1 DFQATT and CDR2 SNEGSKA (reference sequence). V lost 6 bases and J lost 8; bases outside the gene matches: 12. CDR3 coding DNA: TGCAGTGCCCCACCCCCCGGGACAGGGGACGGCTACACCTTC. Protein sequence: CSAPPPGTGDGYTF.

DNA of the CDR3: TGTGCCAGCAGCCAAGGGGTCTACACAAACTATGGCTACACCTTC. Translated: CASSQGVYTNYGYTF. The chain carries TRBV3-1 and TRBJ1-2; D unresolved. The CDR3 spans 15 residues. Germline CDR1 is LGHDT and CDR2 is YNNKEL (reference sequence). Trimming stripped 1 base from V and 2 bases from J, with 11 bases between.

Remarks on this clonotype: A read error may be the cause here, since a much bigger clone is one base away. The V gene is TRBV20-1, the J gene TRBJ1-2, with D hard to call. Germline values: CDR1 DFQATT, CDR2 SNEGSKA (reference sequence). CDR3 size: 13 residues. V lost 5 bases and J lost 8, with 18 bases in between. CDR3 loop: CSAAAGLGEGYTF. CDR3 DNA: TGCAGTGCTGCCGCGGGCCTCGGGGAGGGCTACACCTTC.

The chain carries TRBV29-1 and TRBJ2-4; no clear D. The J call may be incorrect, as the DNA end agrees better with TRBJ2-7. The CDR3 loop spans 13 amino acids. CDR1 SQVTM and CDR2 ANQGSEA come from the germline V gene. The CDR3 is CSVEFTDNYEQYF. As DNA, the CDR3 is TGCAGCGTTGAATTTACCGACAACTACGAGCAGTACTTC.

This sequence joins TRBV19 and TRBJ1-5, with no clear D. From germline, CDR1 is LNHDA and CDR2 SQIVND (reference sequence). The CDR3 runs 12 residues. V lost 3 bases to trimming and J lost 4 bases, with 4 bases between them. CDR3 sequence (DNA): TGTGCCAGTAGTATTATAAATCAGCCCCAGCATTTT. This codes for CASSIINQPQHF.

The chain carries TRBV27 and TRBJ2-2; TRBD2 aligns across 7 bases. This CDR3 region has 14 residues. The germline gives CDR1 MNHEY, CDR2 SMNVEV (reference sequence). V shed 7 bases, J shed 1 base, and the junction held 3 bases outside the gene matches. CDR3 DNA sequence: TGTGCCAGCAAGCTAGCGGTGAACACCGGGGAGCTGTTTTTT. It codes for CASKLAVNTGELFF.

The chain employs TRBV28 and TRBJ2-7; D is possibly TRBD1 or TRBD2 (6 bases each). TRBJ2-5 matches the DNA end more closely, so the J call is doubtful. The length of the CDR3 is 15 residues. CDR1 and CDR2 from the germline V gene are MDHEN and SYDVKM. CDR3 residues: CASSYGGGQQETQYF. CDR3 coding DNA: TGTGCCAGCAGTTACGGGGGAGGACAGCAAGAGACCCAGTACTTC.

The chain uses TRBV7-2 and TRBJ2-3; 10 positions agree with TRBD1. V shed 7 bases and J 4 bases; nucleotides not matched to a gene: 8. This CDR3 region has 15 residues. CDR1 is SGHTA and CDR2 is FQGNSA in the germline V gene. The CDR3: CASKTGTGDADTQYF. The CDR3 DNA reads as TGTGCCAGCAAGACCGGGACAGGGGATGCAGATACGCAGTATTTT.

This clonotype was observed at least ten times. Here the CDR3 DNA reads TGCGCCAGCAGCCAAGACCCATGGGAGCGAGAAGGCCACGAGCAGTACTTC. Its translation: CASSQDPWEREGHEQYF. This sequence joins TRBV4-1 and TRBJ2-7, with D perhaps TRBD2 (5 bases). This CDR3 contains 17 residues. V lost 0 bases and J 5 bases, leaving 20 bases between the germline ends. Germline values: CDR1 MGHRA, CDR2 YSYEKL.

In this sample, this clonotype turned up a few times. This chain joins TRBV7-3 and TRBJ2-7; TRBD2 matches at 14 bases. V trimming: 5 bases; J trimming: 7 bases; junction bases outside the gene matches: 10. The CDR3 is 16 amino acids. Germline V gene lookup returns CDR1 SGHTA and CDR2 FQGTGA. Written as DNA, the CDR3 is TGTGCCAGCAGCGGAAGACTAGCGGGAGGGCCAAATGAGCAGTACTTC. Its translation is CASSGRLAGGPNEQYF. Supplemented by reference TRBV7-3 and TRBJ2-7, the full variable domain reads GAGVSQTPSNKVTEKGKYVELRCDPISGHTALYWYRQSLGQGPEFLIYFQGTGAADDSGLPNDRFFAVRPEGSVSTLKIQRTERGDSAVYLCASSGRLAGGPNEQYFGPGTRLTVT.